This T cell receptor beta chain was sequenced for a study of cytomegalovirus exposure and HLA in healthy donors. Primers included in the PCR were 60 Vbeta and 13 Jbeta primers. TCRdb keeps only in-frame clones here, not all; method: immunoSEQ multiplex PCR. The sample records 110,000 to 150,000 clones, around 70% being singletons. Study findings and constraints: TCR sequences were mostly rare, though some public TCRs occurred in many donors.

V was trimmed by 6 bases and J by 5 bases, leaving 16 bases between them. Germline lookup yields CDR1 SNHLY and CDR2 FYNNEI. The CDR3 has 14 amino acids. On this clone itself: As yet, its antigen is unknown.

The chain combines TRBV2 with TRBJ2-5; no reliable D call. This clonotype originated in a woman in her 30s in good health and CMV-seronegative. The sample consisted of PBMCs. As DNA, the CDR3 is TGTGCCAGCAGCCAACGCGTGGTGCGGGAGACCCAGTACTTC. The encoded protein is CASSQRVVRETQYF.